This T cell receptor beta chain was retrieved from a study of blood T cell repertoires in COVID-19. Study in general: Acute and convalescent COVID-19 specimens originated in the United States, Italy and Spain. PBMCs, B-cell-depleted T cells, or T cells provided the cDNA or gDNA that made up the material.

V was trimmed by 2 bases and J by 4 bases, leaving 12 bases between them. The V gene's germline CDR1 is MNHEY and CDR2 SVGAGI. The CDR3 runs 16 residues. Produced via immunoSEQ multiplex PCR; TCRdb's table is partial and in-frame only. The repertoire holds about 370,000 clones, with approximately 87% as singletons. Input material: peripheral blood. The clonotype was recovered from a woman under 40 with COVID-19, enrolled during active disease. The rearrangement uses TRBV6-5 and TRBJ2-6; no clear D. CDR3 sequence reads: CASSYVRSSGANVLTF. DNA for the CDR3: TGTGCCAGCAGTTACGTCAGATCTTCCGGGGCCAACGTCCTGACTTTC.